This T cell receptor (beta chain) is from a study of beta chain features in type 1 diabetes. Study-wide background: Similarity in age, gender and cell yields was seen between patients and healthy donors. Whole-study findings and limits: All four CD4+ subsets from Type 1 diabetes patients carried moderately but significantly shorter TCRB CDR3s. VDJ junctions from type 1 diabetes patients carried fewer insertions and larger deletions.

Of note for this clone: Antigen specificity is unknown.

This CDR3 contains 14 residues. The V and J ends lost 5 bases and 3 bases, in that order; junction bases with no gene match: 4. In germline, CDR1 is KGHSH, CDR2 LQKENI. As every portion of the isolated RNA was reverse transcribed, the sequencing read expressed TCRB transcripts. Assay used: immunoSEQ multiplex PCR; TCRdb lists only in-frame clones, some missing. The sample carries approximately 160,000 clones, about a tenth recorded once. Based on CD45RO/CCR7/CD25/CD127/CD95/CD27, CD4+ regulatory, stem cell-like memory, naive and central memory cells were sorted. The origin of this receptor is a young man with type 1 diabetes. The sample comprised central memory CD4+ T cells from blood. The chain recombines TRBV18 with TRBJ2-1; 7 nucleotides align to TRBD1. The CDR3 coding sequence is TGTGCCAGCTCAGGACAGGAAAACTACAATGAGCAGTTCTTC. Translation gives CASSGQENYNEQFF.